This TCR beta chain was obtained from a study of blood T cell repertoires in COVID-19. About the study: Whether acute or convalescent, the COVID-19 samples came from the United States, Italy and Spain. The cDNA or gDNA used as material had been derived from T cells, B-cell-depleted T cells, or PBMCs.

The germline V gene encodes CDR1 SGHRS and CDR2 YFSETQ. The V segment lost 4 bases and the J segment 6 bases; nucleotides outside the gene matches: 6. The CDR3 is 15 residues long. Per the original data handling: By means of reference gene primer amplification, nucleated cell counts were estimated. TCRdb's table, derived via immunoSEQ multiplex PCR, lists solely in-frame clones and lacks some. That table gives V, J and clone size, and the DNA gave D and trimming. The sample gives 200,000 to 300,000 clones, 70% to 90% of which show up once; approximately 2.3% is in the top ten. This clone was seen a few times.

Sequencing input: PBMCs or T cells enriched from blood (not recorded which). The chain combines TRBV5-1 with TRBJ1-3; 11 nucleotides align to TRBD1. This sequence originates from a woman aged 40 to 50 with acute COVID-19. CDR3 region: CASSPGQGVANTIYF. In DNA, the CDR3 is TGCGCCAGCAGCCCGGGACAGGGGGTTGCAAACACCATATATTTT.